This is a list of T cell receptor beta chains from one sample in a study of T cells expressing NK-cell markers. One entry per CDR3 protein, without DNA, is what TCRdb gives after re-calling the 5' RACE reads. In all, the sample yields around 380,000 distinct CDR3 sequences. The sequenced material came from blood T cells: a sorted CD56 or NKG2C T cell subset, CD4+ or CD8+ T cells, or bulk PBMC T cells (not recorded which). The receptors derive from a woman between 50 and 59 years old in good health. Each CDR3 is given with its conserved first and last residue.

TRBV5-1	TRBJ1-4	CASSLGRLRTNEKLFF
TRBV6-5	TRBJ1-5	CASSPNSGRPQHF
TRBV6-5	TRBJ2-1	CASSPDRGTGNEQFF
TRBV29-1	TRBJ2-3	CSVDSPGGTQYF
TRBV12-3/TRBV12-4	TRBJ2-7	CASSLWTGNQYEQYF
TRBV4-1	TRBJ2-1	CASSQVRAAHSYNEQFF
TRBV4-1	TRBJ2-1	CASSQDRERVSLPGEQFF
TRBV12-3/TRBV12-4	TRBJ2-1	CASGPWGAYNEQFF
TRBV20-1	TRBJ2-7	CSAHGRSNYEQYF
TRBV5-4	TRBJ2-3	CASSWTREDTQYF
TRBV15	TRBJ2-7	CATSRDRSTYSYEQYF
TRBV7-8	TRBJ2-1	CASSLGRTSAYNEQFF
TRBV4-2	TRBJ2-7	CASSQDVAVSYEQYF
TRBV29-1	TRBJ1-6	CSVPAGTGSNSPLHF
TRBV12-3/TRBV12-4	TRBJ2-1	CASSHQARDEQFF
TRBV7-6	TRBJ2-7	CASSLAGVNEQYF
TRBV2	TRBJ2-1	CASSRGQGSNEQFF
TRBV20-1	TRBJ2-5	CSAPSGGEETQYF
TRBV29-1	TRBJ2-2	CSVVGDTQMGRGELFF
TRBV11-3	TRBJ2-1	CASSSRRGSSYNEQFF
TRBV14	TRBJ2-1	CASSQGLGEIYNEQFF
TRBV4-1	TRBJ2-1	CASSSVREGGNEQFF
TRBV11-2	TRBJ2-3	CASSPLVSGHTDTQYF
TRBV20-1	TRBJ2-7	CSTRGMADGPYEQYF
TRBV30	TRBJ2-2	CAWSADVILNTGELFF
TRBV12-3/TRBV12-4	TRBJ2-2	CASRNTGELFF
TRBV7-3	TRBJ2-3	CASSTLRTGKGTDTQYF
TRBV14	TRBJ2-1	CASSQGPRDEQFF
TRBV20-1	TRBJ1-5	CSARVLGSNQPQHF
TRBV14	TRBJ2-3	CASSPLRANTDTQYF
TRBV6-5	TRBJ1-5	CASSRLGGNQPQHF
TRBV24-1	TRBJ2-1	CATSDLHPDVEQFF
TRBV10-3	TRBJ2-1	CAISDQSGRPYNEQFF
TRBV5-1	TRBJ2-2	CASSRLVNANTGELFF
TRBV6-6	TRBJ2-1	CATTKRGQLYNEQFF
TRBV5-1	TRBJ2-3	CASSQKKREGPTDTQYF
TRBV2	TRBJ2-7	CASSEISAGVYEQYF
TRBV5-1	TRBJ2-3	CASSLVPESRNTQYF
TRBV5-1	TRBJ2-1	CASSLASMGQGAMNEQFF
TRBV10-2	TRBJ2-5	CASSVLGLRGETQYF
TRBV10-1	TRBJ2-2	CASKGEGQAGELFF
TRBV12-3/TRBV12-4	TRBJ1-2	CASSKDDIETVNYGYTF
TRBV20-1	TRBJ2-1	CSARRWGAGVSYNEQFF
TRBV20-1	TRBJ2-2	CSARQSGELFF
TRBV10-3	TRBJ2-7	CAIRFQNGGSYEQYF
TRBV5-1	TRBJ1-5	CASSLVPIRFPNQPQHF
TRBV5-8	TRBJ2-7	CASTPSDGFYEQYF
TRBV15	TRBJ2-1	CATSRDVLGLAGGPAFF
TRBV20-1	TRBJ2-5	CSARVLEETQYF
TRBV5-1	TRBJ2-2	CASSLGGGRRSGELFF
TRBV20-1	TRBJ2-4	CSAGQSAKNIQYF
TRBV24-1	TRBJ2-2	CATSPGTSGELFF
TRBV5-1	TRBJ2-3	CASSLLTSGSTDTQYF
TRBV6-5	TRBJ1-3	CASSYRGAAGNTIYF
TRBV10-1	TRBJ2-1	CASSRVPGREQFF
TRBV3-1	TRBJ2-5	CASSPSGSSATQYF